Included here is one TCR beta chain sequence, with context. The PCR ran on 60 Vbeta and 13 Jbeta primers. Sequenced by immunoSEQ multiplex PCR; TCRdb stores in-frame clones only, minus some. Among roughly 230,000 clones listed, around 78% were seen once. This sample is part of a study of cytomegalovirus exposure and HLA in healthy donors. The V and J ends lost 6 bases and 4 bases, in that order; junction bases with no gene match: 12. Per the germline V gene, CDR1 is LGHNT and CDR2 is FRNRAP. This CDR3 is built from 15 residues. The receptor comes from a boy between 10 and 17 years old in good health and CMV-seronegative. V usage is TRBV12-5 and J usage is TRBJ2-7, with 7 bases matching TRBD1. The specimen was PBMCs. This CDR3 is CASGGTAKNLYEQYF. The CDR3 nucleotides read TGTGCTAGTGGGGGGACAGCCAAAAACCTTTACGAGCAGTACTTC.